A selection of T cell receptor beta chains follows, all from one sample in a study of Tregs in tolerant kidney transplant recipients. TCRdb keeps only in-frame clones here, not all; method: immunoSEQ multiplex PCR. Among about 120,000 clones listed, about 91% were seen once. Input material: CD4+ T cells from blood. Receptors were obtained from a human donor in good health. Both conserved end residues are part of each CDR3. A D gene is named only where the DNA matches it firmly. A clone size is listed for some rows: how often the clone was seen (once, few, many), or a class if it is expanded.

TRBJ2-7	15	once	-	TRBV7-9	CASSSPGQPSYEQYF	TGTGCCAGCAGCTCACCGGGCCAGCCCTCCTACGAGCAGTACTTC
TRBJ1-2	15	-	-	TRBV10-2	CASRRAEERNYGYTF	TGCGCCAGCAGACGGGCAGAGGAAAGGAACTATGGCTACACCTTC
TRBJ2-3	19	-	TRBD2	TRBV19	CASSMGTSGTSSSTDTQYF	TGTGCCAGTAGTATGGGCACTAGCGGGACCTCCTCTAGCACAGATACGCAGTATTTT
TRBJ2-3	15	-	-	TRBV4-1	CASSQVGVGTDTQYF	TGCGCCAGCAGCCAAGTGGGGGTGGGCACAGATACGCAGTATTTT
TRBJ1-2	15	-	-	TRBV18	CASSASGTDYYGYTF	TGTGCCAGCTCAGCTTCCGGGACGGACTACTATGGCTACACCTTC
TRBJ1-5	16	-	TRBD1	TRBV15	CATSRGHGQGSQPQHF	TGTGCCACCAGCAGAGGCCACGGACAGGGGAGTCAGCCCCAGCATTTT
TRBJ1-4	15	-	-	TRBV18	CASSPGSSTNEKLFF	TGTGCCAGCTCACCAGGGAGCTCAACTAATGAAAAACTGTTTTTT
TRBJ2-2	14	-	-	TRBV7-9	CASSLETNTGELFF	TGTGCCAGCAGCTTAGAGACTAACACCGGGGAGCTGTTTTTT
TRBJ1-2	15	-	-	TRBV27	CASSDPHGSNYGYTF	TGTGCCAGCAGCGACCCCCATGGGTCTAACTATGGCTACACCTTC
TRBJ2-2	17	-	-	TRBV11-2	CASSLRFRSTNTGELFF	TGTGCCAGCAGCTTAAGATTCCGGAGTACGAACACCGGGGAGCTGTTTTTT
TRBJ1-2	14	-	-	TRBV5-1	CASSLVGGDYGYTF	TGCGCCAGCAGCTTGGTGGGGGGCGACTATGGCTACACCTTC
TRBJ1-2	14	-	-	TRBV2	CASRGDRAFYGYTF	TGTGCCAGCAGAGGAGACAGAGCCTTCTATGGCTACACCTTC
TRBJ2-2	16	-	TRBD2	TRBV7-9	CARAGSAGENTGELFF	TGTGCCCGGGCGGGTTCAGCGGGAGAGAACACCGGGGAGCTGTTTTTT
TRBJ2-1	13	-	-	TRBV11-2	CASSLVGGLEQFF	TGTGCCAGCAGCTTAGTGGGCGGACTTGAGCAGTTCTTC
TRBJ2-5	15	-	-	TRBV9	CASSVDGTRQETQYF	TGTGCCAGCAGCGTAGACGGTACCCGACAAGAGACCCAGTACTTC
TRBJ2-7	15	-	TRBD1	TRBV7-9	CASSSTDRGSYEQYF	TGTGCCAGCAGCTCCACGGACAGGGGTTCCTACGAGCAGTACTTC